A single sample gave rise to the 15 T cell receptor beta chains below, sequenced in a study of blood T cell repertoires in COVID-19. The protocol was immunoSEQ multiplex PCR, while the TCRdb copy is restricted to in-frame clones and leaves out a portion. The sample has about 180,000 clones; more than 80% are singletons. Sequencing input: peripheral blood. These receptors were obtained from a human donor in a cohort sampled during active COVID-19.

The J gene is TRBJ2-7, the V gene TRBV10-2; weak D call: TRBD1 (6 bases). V shed 0 bases and J shed 2 bases, with 11 bases lying between them. Germline V gene data show CDR1 as WSHSY and CDR2 as SAAADI. This CDR3 is 15 amino acids long. CDR3 region: CASSESTDSTYEQYF. Written as DNA, the CDR3 is TGCGCCAGCAGTGAGTCGACGGACAGCACCTACGAGCAGTACTTC.

The chain employs TRBV5-7 and TRBJ1-5; TRBD1 agrees at 9 bases. TRBV5-7 is assigned to the ORF class and has an uncertain function. The V gene end was trimmed by 3 bases and the J gene end by 9 bases; junction bases not matched to a gene: 7. The CDR3 length is 14 residues. The CDR3 bases are TGTGCCAGCAGCTCGGGACAGGGAGGTTTGCCCCAGCATTTT. The encoded protein is CASSSGQGGLPQHF.

The V call is TRBV5-1, the J call TRBJ2-5, with D tentatively TRBD2 (5 bases). Germline-derived CDR1 and CDR2 are SGHRS and YFSETQ. Trimming stripped 4 bases from V and 5 bases from J, with 12 bases between. This CDR3 comprises 13 residues. The chain's CDR3 is CASSPGVTETQYF. In nucleotides, the CDR3 is TGCGCCAGCAGCCCCGGGGTGACGGAGACCCAGTACTTC.

This clone was counted between two and nine times. J is TRBJ2-7 and V is TRBV27; TRBD1 matches at 8 bases. Germline CDR1 reads MNHEY; CDR2 reads SMNVEV (reference sequence). After removal of 5 bases from V and 2 bases from J, the junction contained 5 bases not matched to a gene. The CDR3 is 14 amino acids. The CDR3 bases are TGTGCCAGCAGTCGCACGACAGGGGCCTACGAGCAGTACTTC. Translating it yields CASSRTTGAYEQYF.

This chain joins TRBV6-5 and TRBJ2-7; the match to TRBD1 covers 10 bases. V was pared by 6 bases and J by 6 bases, with 11 bases of the junction left unmatched. Germline V gene lookup returns CDR1 MNHEY and CDR2 SVGAGI. This CDR3 is 15 amino acids long. The CDR3 sequence: CASRKATGGASEQYF. The CDR3 DNA is TGTGCCAGCAGGAAAGCGACAGGGGGCGCCTCCGAGCAGTACTTC.

This chain connects TRBV7-9 to TRBJ2-5, with 8 nucleotides matching TRBD1. Germline CDR1 reads SEHNR; CDR2 reads FQNEAQ (reference sequence). The CDR3 has 14 amino acids. The V gene end was trimmed by 5 bases and the J gene end by 1 base; junction bases not matched to a gene: 3. The CDR3 reads CASSPTGVQETQYF. CDR3 DNA: TGTGCCAGCAGCCCGACAGGGGTCCAAGAGACCCAGTACTTC.

The chain is built from TRBV6-5 and TRBJ1-2, with TRBD1 identical over 7 bases. This CDR3 region has 13 residues. Per germline, CDR1 MNHEY and CDR2 SVGAGI. Unmatched junction bases numbered 2, after V lost 5 bases and J lost 2 bases. The CDR3 is CASSRGQNYGYTF. The CDR3 DNA reads TGTGCCAGCAGTAGGGGACAGAACTATGGCTACACCTTC.

The gene calls are TRBV7-9 and TRBJ1-1; 11 bases agree with TRBD1. This CDR3 contains 17 residues. Trimming took 5 bases from V and 6 from J; bases not matched to a gene: 14. The germline gives CDR1 SEHNR, CDR2 FQNEAQ (reference sequence). CDR3 in amino acids: CASSPWTGGVNLAEAFF. CDR3 nucleotide sequence: TGTGCCAGCAGCCCATGGACAGGGGGCGTAAATTTAGCTGAAGCTTTCTTT.

The CDR3 DNA reads as TGTGCCAGCAGCTTAACAGCGGCAGATACGCAGTATTTT. Translation gives CASSLTAADTQYF. The rearrangement links TRBV7-6 to TRBJ2-3, with D possibly matching TRBD2 (5 bases). Germline V gene lookup returns CDR1 SGHVS and CDR2 FNYEAQ. The CDR3 runs to 13 residues. The ends were cut back, 2 bases at V and 4 bases at J, with 7 bases in the middle. The full variable domain, in which reference TRBV7-6 and TRBJ2-3 provide the parts outside the CDR3, is GAGVSQSPRYKVTKRGQDVALRCDPISGHVSLYWYRQALGQGPEFLTYFNYEAQQDKSGLPNDRFSAERPEGSISTLTIQRTEQRDSAMYRCASSLTAADTQYFGPGTRLTVL.

J is TRBJ1-6 and V is TRBV3-1 (or the pseudogene TRBV3-2); tentatively, D is TRBD1 (6 bases). There are 15 residues in the CDR3. The ends were cut back, 4 bases at V and 10 bases at J, with 17 bases in the middle. From germline, CDR1 is LGHDT and CDR2 YNNKEL (reference sequence). This CDR3 reads CASSLEGGLRSPLHF. Here the CDR3 DNA reads TGTGCCAGCAGCCTCGAGGGGGGGCTGCGCTCACCCCTCCACTTT.

The genes are TRBV5-1 and TRBJ2-3; 10 positions match TRBD2. V lost 2 bases to trimming and J lost 0 bases; unmatched junction nucleotides: 6. The CDR3 has 17 residues. Germline-derived CDR1 and CDR2 are SGHRS and YFSETQ. The CDR3 DNA reads as TGCGCCAGCAGCTTTGTTTCTAGCGGGGGAAGCACAGATACGCAGTATTTT. Translated: CASSFVSSGGSTDTQYF.

V gene TRBV5-1 combines with J gene TRBJ2-1; the D gene is possibly TRBD1 (5 bases). Germline V lookup: CDR1 SGHRS, CDR2 YFSETQ. The CDR3 sequence is 14 residues long. V dropped 4 bases and J dropped 7 bases, with 15 bases sitting between them. CDR3: CASSRTGAGNEQFF. Here the CDR3 DNA reads TGCGCCAGCAGCAGAACAGGAGCCGGGAATGAGCAGTTCTTC.

The chain is built from TRBV2 and TRBJ1-4; 7 bases agree with TRBD1. The V and J ends lost 4 bases and 7 bases, in that order; junction bases with no gene match: 6. The CDR3 spans 14 residues. Per the germline V gene, CDR1 is SNHLY and CDR2 is FYNNEI. The CDR3 loop is CASSADRQSEKLFF. CDR3 nucleotides: TGTGCCAGCAGTGCGGACAGGCAAAGTGAAAAACTGTTTTTT.

This clone has just a few counts. The rearrangement joins TRBV6-5 to TRBJ2-7, with 9 bases lining up with TRBD1. CDR1 and CDR2 (germline): MNHEY, SVGAGI. The CDR3 spans 14 residues. V dropped 6 bases and J dropped 7; count of bases not matched to a gene: 10. This CDR3 reads CASSSSGTGLEQYF. The CDR3 nucleotides read TGTGCCAGCAGCTCCTCCGGGACAGGGTTGGAGCAGTACTTC.

CDR3 DNA: TGTGCCAGCAGCCACCCCGGGACAGAAGACTACGAGCAGTACTTC. This translates into CASSHPGTEDYEQYF. This chain connects TRBV7-9 to TRBJ2-7; 7 bases match TRBD1. The CDR3 consists of 15 residues. CDR1 is SEHNR, CDR2 FQNEAQ, per germline (reference sequence). The V gene end was trimmed by 5 bases and the J gene end by 3 bases; junction bases not matched to a gene: 10. Variable domain in full (rest from reference TRBV7-9 and TRBJ2-7): DTGVSQNPRHKITKRGQNVTFRCDPISEHNRLYWYRQTLGQGPEFLTYFQNEAQLEKSRLLSDRFSAERPKGSFSTLEIQRTEQGDSAMYLCASSHPGTEDYEQYFGPGTRLTVT.